Presented here are 30 T cell receptor beta chains from one specimen sequenced in a study of blood T cell repertoires in COVID-19. This table comes from immunoSEQ multiplex PCR, and its TCRdb copy is limited to in-frame clones, with some not included. The table has roughly 230,000 clones, 65% to 90% seen once; the top ten hold around 5.5%. The sample taken for sequencing was peripheral blood. Receptor source: a man between 50 and 59 years old with COVID-19, enrolled during active disease.

This clone turned up a few times. The V gene is TRBV21-1, the J gene TRBJ2-1; TRBD1, the D gene given by the table, was not confirmed from the DNA. TRBV21-1 is given as a pseudogene. The CDR3 consists of 17 residues. The CDR3 sequence: CASSKAYPVGANNEQFF. CDR3 in DNA: TGTGCCAGCAGCAAAGCCTACCCCGTGGGGGCCAACAATGAGCAGTTCTTC.

The CDR3 region has the DNA TGTGCCACCTCTTTGGCGGGGGAACCAGATACGCAGTATTTT. Protein product: CATSLAGEPDTQYF. The chain links TRBV6-6 to TRBJ2-3; 7 nucleotides line up with TRBD2. V was pared by 10 bases and J by 4 bases, with 11 bases of the junction left unmatched. The CDR3 extends over 14 amino acids. Germline assignment: CDR1 MNHNY and CDR2 SVGAGI (reference sequence).

The chain joins TRBV29-1 to TRBJ2-7; 10 nucleotides match TRBD1. V lost 6 bases to trimming and J lost 2 bases; unmatched junction nucleotides: 7. The CDR3 spans 14 residues. Germline values: CDR1 SQVTM, CDR2 ANQGSEA. The CDR3 sequence is CSVKGDRGAYEQYF. The CDR3 DNA reads TGCAGCGTGAAGGGGGACAGGGGTGCCTACGAGCAGTACTTC.

The gene calls are TRBV10-3 and TRBJ1-3, with 10 nucleotides matching TRBD1. This CDR3 region has 14 residues. CDR1 is ENHRY and CDR2 is SYGVKD in the germline V gene. V was pared by 4 bases and J by 8 bases, with 5 bases of the junction left unmatched. This CDR3 is CAISGQGAGYTIYF. The CDR3 DNA sequence: TGTGCCATCAGTGGACAGGGGGCAGGATACACCATATATTTT.

This clone was recorded many times. The V and J genes are TRBV3-1 (or the pseudogene TRBV3-2) and TRBJ2-2, with 14 bases that match TRBD2. Germline V lookup: CDR1 LGHDT, CDR2 YNNKEL (reference sequence). Losses at the gene ends were 6 bases for V and 0 bases for J; bases not matched to a gene: 9. The CDR3 has 19 amino acids. CDR3 region: CASSRTGLAGGANTGELFF. The CDR3 DNA reads TGTGCCAGCAGTCGAACCGGACTAGCGGGGGGAGCGAACACCGGGGAGCTGTTTTTT.

The sample holds a few counts of this clone. The chain couples TRBV6-1 to TRBJ1-1, with 8 bases aligning to TRBD1. The CDR3 has 13 residues. CDR1 is MNHNS, CDR2 SASEGT, per germline. V gave up 3 bases and J gave up 7 bases; unmatched junction bases: 4. This CDR3 reads CASSEQGAIEAFF. The CDR3 nucleotides are TGTGCCAGCAGTGAGCAGGGGGCCATTGAAGCTTTCTTT.

The J gene is TRBJ1-2, the V gene TRBV24-1; D possibly corresponds to TRBD1 (5 bases). Germline V gives CDR1 KGHDR, CDR2 SFDVKD. This CDR3 is 16 amino acids long. Trimming removed 2 bases from V and 5 bases from J, with 17 bases in between. Here the CDR3 DNA reads TGTGCCACCAGTGATTCGGGAGGGACGGGTATTTATGGCTACACCTTC. Translated: CATSDSGGTGIYGYTF.

This clone was counted once. The chain links TRBV11-2 to TRBJ2-7; D gene uncertain. V was cut by 1 base and J by 0 bases, with 10 bases left in between. CDR1 is SGHAT and CDR2 is FQNNGV in the germline V gene. This CDR3 spans 15 amino acids. CDR3 region: CASSLVPRISYEQYF. The CDR3 coding sequence is TGTGCCAGCAGCTTAGTCCCCAGGATCTCCTACGAGCAGTACTTC.

Of note for this clone: Other nucleotide sequences in the sample specify the same CDR3. The chain joins TRBV6-5 to TRBJ1-2, with TRBD1 matching 10 bases. The CDR3 extends over 12 amino acids. Germline V gene lookup returns CDR1 MNHEY and CDR2 SVGAGI. After removal of 5 bases from V and 11 bases from J, the junction contained 5 bases not matched to a gene. The CDR3 DNA reads as TGTGCCAGCAGTCCGACAGGGGGCGGTTACACCTTC. Amino acid sequence: CASSPTGGGYTF.

The chain recombines TRBV28 with TRBJ2-3, with D maybe TRBD1 (5 bases). Germline V gene lookup returns CDR1 MDHEN and CDR2 SYDVKM. CDR3 length: 16 amino acids. The germline V and J ends were trimmed by 6 bases and 1 base, with 17 bases remaining between them. In DNA form, the CDR3 reads TGTGCCAGCAGCCCGACCGTAGGGGTGGGCACAGATACGCAGTATTTT. Translation gives CASSPTVGVGTDTQYF.

This clone was observed many times. This chain uses TRBV27 with TRBJ1-6; D remains ambiguous. Deletions cut 10 bases from V and 8 bases from J, with 9 bases between. CDR1 and CDR2 (germline): MNHEY, SMNVEV (reference sequence). The CDR3 contains 11 residues. This CDR3 reads CAKRADSPLHF. The CDR3, as DNA: TGTGCCAAGAGGGCCGATTCACCCCTCCACTTT.

The genes are TRBV9 and TRBJ2-7; 9 positions agree with TRBD1. This CDR3 has 15 amino acids. The trim removed 3 bases at V and 6 bases at J, leaving 10 bases unmatched. Germline V gene lookup returns CDR1 SGDLS and CDR2 YYNGEE. The CDR3 bases are TGTGCCAGCAGCGGGGGCCAGGGACAGGGCTCCGAGCAGTACTTC. It translates to CASSGGQGQGSEQYF.

The DNA of the CDR3 is TGTGCCAGCAGTTCCCCTCCATTTCGGAAAGGGGTTGAAAAACTGTTTTTT. Residues: CASSSPPFRKGVEKLFF. The chain has TRBV28 and TRBJ1-4, with D possibly being TRBD1 (5 bases). The ends were cut back, 4 bases at V and 7 bases at J, with 22 bases in the middle. Germline V lookup: CDR1 MDHEN, CDR2 SYDVKM. The CDR3 length is 17 residues.

The V gene is TRBV5-4, the J gene TRBJ1-2; the D is unclear. The V and J ends lost 1 base and 7 bases respectively, with 14 bases between them. The CDR3 runs 14 residues. The V gene's germline CDR1 is SGHNT and CDR2 YYREEE (reference sequence). The CDR3 loop reads CASSLPGSRPGYTF. For the CDR3, the DNA is TGTGCCAGCAGCTTGCCCGGTTCGCGGCCTGGCTACACCTTC.

V and J are TRBV7-8 and TRBJ1-1; TRBD1 matches at 10 bases. This CDR3 has 15 residues. Trimming removed 2 bases from V and 6 bases from J; junction bases left unmatched: 6. Per germline, CDR1 SGHVS and CDR2 FQNEAQ. As DNA, the CDR3 is TGTGCCAGCAGCTTATCAGGGGACAGGGGCGCTGAAGCTTTCTTT. Translated: CASSLSGDRGAEAFF.

The chain combines TRBV15 with TRBJ2-7; 7 nucleotides match TRBD1. J gave up 4 bases and V 3 bases, and 6 bases lay outside the gene matches. The germline CDR1 and CDR2 sequences are LNHNV and YYDKDF (reference sequence). The CDR3 consists of 14 residues. CDR3: CATSRELTGYEQYF. CDR3 nucleotide sequence: TGTGCCACCAGCAGGGAACTGACAGGGTACGAGCAGTACTTC.

The V call is TRBV3-1 (or the pseudogene TRBV3-2), the J call TRBJ1-2, with D possibly TRBD1 on 5 matching bases. The CDR3 spans 13 residues. The germline gives CDR1 LGHDT, CDR2 YNNKEL (reference sequence). V lost 5 bases and J lost 5, with 12 bases in between. The CDR3, as DNA: TGTGCCAGCAGCTTGACCCGACAGTATGGCTACACCTTC. Translation: CASSLTRQYGYTF.

The V and J genes are TRBV6-5 and TRBJ2-7; D not certain. V lost 2 bases, J lost 0 bases, and 11 bases lay in between. Germline V gene lookup returns CDR1 MNHEY and CDR2 SVGAGI. The CDR3 totals 15 residues. CDR3 protein: CASSYADISSYEQYF. The DNA of the CDR3 is TGTGCCAGCAGTTACGCCGACATAAGCTCCTACGAGCAGTACTTC.

The V call is TRBV7-2, the J call TRBJ2-5; 11 bases align to TRBD2. The V gene's germline CDR1 is SGHTA and CDR2 FQGNSA. Trimming cost V 5 bases and J 5 bases; bases outside gene matches: 7. This CDR3 comprises 15 residues. The CDR3 loop is CASSDRLAGLETQYF. CDR3 nucleotides: TGTGCCAGCAGCGACCGACTAGCGGGGTTGGAGACCCAGTACTTC. The full variable domain, with the rest looked up from reference TRBV7-2 and TRBJ2-5, is GAGVSQSPSNKVTEKGKDVELRCDPISGHTALYWYRQSLGQGLEFLIYFQGNSAPDKSGLPSDRFSAERTGGSVSTLTIQRTQQEDSAVYLCASSDRLAGLETQYFGPGTRLLVL.

The chain carries TRBV4-1 and TRBJ2-2; 7 positions agree with TRBD1. The CDR3 has 14 amino acids. J was trimmed by 5 bases and V by 4 bases; bases with no gene match: 4. In germline, CDR1 is MGHRA, CDR2 YSYEKL. The CDR3: CASSLGQVTGELFF. CDR3 DNA: TGCGCCAGCAGCCTAGGACAGGTGACCGGGGAGCTGTTTTTT.

The V call is TRBV5-1, the J call TRBJ2-1; TRBD2 matches at 9 bases. This CDR3 spans 16 amino acids. With 2 bases clipped from V and 2 bases from J, the junction kept 5 bases outside the gene matches. Germline lookup yields CDR1 SGHRS and CDR2 YFSETQ. This CDR3 reads CASSFLRGGPYNEQFF. The CDR3 bases are TGCGCCAGCAGCTTCTTGCGGGGGGGCCCCTACAATGAGCAGTTCTTC.

This chain uses TRBV7-4 with TRBJ1-3; D unclear. CDR3 length: 18 amino acids. V lost 5 bases and J 1 base, leaving 21 bases between the germline ends. Germline V gene data show CDR1 as SGHVT and CDR2 as SQSDAQ. CDR3 nucleotide sequence: TGTGCCAGCAGCCCGAGTCCACACTCGAGCGGTTCTGGAAACACCATATATTTT. It encodes CASSPSPHSSGSGNTIYF.

The chain is built from TRBV30 and TRBJ2-7; tentatively, D is TRBD1 (6 bases). CDR1 GTSNPN and CDR2 SVGIG come from the germline V gene (reference sequence). V lost 4 bases and J 0 bases, leaving 13 bases between the germline ends. CDR3 length: 14 amino acids. The DNA of the CDR3 is TGTGCCTGGACCACAGGGAAAATCTCCTACGAGCAGTACTTC. This encodes CAWTTGKISYEQYF.

This chain joins TRBV19 and TRBJ1-3; D might be TRBD1 (5 bases). The CDR3 has 14 amino acids. Germline CDR1 is LNHDA and CDR2 is SQIVND (reference sequence). The V end lost 3 bases, the J end lost 0 bases, and 6 bases lay between the germline ends. CDR3 sequence reads: CASSIGGSGNTIYF. The CDR3 nucleotides read TGTGCCAGTAGTATCGGGGGCTCTGGAAACACCATATATTTT.

This clone was seen repeatedly, ten times or more. The rearrangement uses TRBV12-3 or TRBV12-4 and TRBJ1-2, with D unclear. The V end was cut by 0 bases, the J end by 9 bases, with 11 bases between. The CDR3 has 13 residues. CDR3 in amino acids: CASSLAGGGRYTF. The CDR3 bases are TGTGCCAGCAGTTTAGCGGGAGGCGGGCGCTACACCTTC.

The chain joins TRBV12-3 or TRBV12-4 to TRBJ2-1; 7 bases are shared with TRBD2. The J segment lost 10 bases and the V segment lost 1 base, leaving 1 base of the junction unmatched. The CDR3 runs 12 residues. The chain's CDR3 is CASSLGRGEQFF. The CDR3 DNA is TGTGCCAGCAGTTTAGGGCGGGGGGAGCAGTTCTTC.

The rearrangement joins TRBV2 to TRBJ2-2; 9 positions agree with TRBD2. Germline V gene lookup returns CDR1 SNHLY and CDR2 FYNNEI. This CDR3 is 16 amino acids long. The trim removed 7 bases at V and 1 base at J, leaving 7 bases unmatched. DNA of the CDR3: TGTGCCAGCACCCCCTTAGCGGGGGAGAACACCGGGGAGCTGTTTTTT. This codes for CASTPLAGENTGELFF.

The CDR3 nucleotides are TGTGCCTGGAGTGTACGCCCGGGGGTAGCGGCCAAAAACATTCAGTACTTC. Translated, it gives CAWSVRPGVAAKNIQYF. This chain connects TRBV30 to TRBJ2-4, with a tentative D call TRBD2 (6 bases). V shed 0 bases and J shed 1 base, with 16 bases lying between them. The CDR3 totals 17 residues. The germline CDR1 and CDR2 sequences are GTSNPN and SVGIG (reference sequence).

The CDR3 region is CASSPFGGGYTF. The CDR3 DNA reads as TGCGCCAGCAGCCCGTTCGGTGGTGGCTACACCTTC. The chain has TRBV4-1 and TRBJ1-2; no definite D call. Trimming cost V 4 bases and J 7 bases, with 10 bases left between them. The CDR3 contains 12 residues. The V gene's germline CDR1 is MGHRA and CDR2 YSYEKL.

This chain uses TRBV4-1 with TRBJ2-7, with 8 bases fitting TRBD2. The CDR3 is 15 amino acids. Germline V gene lookup returns CDR1 MGHRA and CDR2 YSYEKL. Unmatched junction bases numbered 7, after V lost 1 base and J lost 5 bases. Here the CDR3 reads CASSQADGGADEQYF. In DNA, the CDR3 is TGCGCCAGCAGCCAAGCGGACGGGGGGGCCGACGAGCAGTACTTC.